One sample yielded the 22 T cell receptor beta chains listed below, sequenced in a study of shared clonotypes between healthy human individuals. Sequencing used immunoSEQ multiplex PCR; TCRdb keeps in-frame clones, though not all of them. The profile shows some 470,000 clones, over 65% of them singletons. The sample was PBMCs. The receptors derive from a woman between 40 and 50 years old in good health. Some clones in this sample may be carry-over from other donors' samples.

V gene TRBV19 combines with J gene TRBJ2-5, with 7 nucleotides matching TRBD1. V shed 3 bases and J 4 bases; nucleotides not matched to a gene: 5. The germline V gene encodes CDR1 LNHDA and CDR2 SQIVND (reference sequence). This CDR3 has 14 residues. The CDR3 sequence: CASSIMDRSETQYF. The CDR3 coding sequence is TGTGCCAGTAGTATCATGGACAGGTCAGAGACCCAGTACTTC.

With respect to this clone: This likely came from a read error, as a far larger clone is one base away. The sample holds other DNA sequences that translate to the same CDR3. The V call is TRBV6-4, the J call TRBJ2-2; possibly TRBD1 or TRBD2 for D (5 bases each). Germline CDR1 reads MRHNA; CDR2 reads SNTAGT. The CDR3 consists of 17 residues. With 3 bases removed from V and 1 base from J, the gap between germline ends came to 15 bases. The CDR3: CASSDSQDSKNTGELFF. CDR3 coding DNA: TGTGCCAGCAGTGATTCACAGGACTCAAAGAACACCGGGGAGCTGTTTTTT.

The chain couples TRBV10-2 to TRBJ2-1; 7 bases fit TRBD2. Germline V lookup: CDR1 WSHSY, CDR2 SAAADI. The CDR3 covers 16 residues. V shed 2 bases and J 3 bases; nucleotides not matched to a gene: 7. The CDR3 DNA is TGCGCCAGCAGTGAGGGCGCGGGAGTTATCTACAATGAGCAGTTCTTC. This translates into CASSEGAGVIYNEQFF.

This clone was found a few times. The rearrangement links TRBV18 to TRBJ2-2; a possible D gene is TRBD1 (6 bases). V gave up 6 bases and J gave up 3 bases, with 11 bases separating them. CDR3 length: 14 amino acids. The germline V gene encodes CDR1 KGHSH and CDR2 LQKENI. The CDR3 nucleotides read TGTGCCAGCTCGCGACAGGCAGACACCGGGGAGCTGTTTTTT. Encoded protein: CASSRQADTGELFF.

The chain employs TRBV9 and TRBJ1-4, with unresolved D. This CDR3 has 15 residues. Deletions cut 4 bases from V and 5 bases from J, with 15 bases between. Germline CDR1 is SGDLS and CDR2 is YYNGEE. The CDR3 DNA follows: TGTGCCAGCAGCCCCCGGAGGTCTCCCAATGAAAAACTGTTTTTT. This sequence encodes CASSPRRSPNEKLFF. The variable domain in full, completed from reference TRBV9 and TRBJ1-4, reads DSGVTQTPKHLITATGQRVTLRCSPRSGDLSVYWYQQSLDQGLQFLIQYYNGEERAKGNILERFSAQQFPDLHSELNLSSLELGDSALYFCASSPRRSPNEKLFFGSGTQLSVL.

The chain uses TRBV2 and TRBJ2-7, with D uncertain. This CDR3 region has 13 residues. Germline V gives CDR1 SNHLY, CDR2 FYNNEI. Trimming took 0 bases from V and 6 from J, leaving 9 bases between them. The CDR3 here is CASSEAQVIEQYF. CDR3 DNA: TGTGCCAGCAGTGAAGCCCAGGTAATCGAGCAGTACTTC.

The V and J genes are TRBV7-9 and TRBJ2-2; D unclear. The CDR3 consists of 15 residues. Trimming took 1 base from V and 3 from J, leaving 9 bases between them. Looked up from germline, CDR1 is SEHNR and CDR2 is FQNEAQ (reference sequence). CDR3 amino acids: CASSLGAADTGELFF. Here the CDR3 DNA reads TGTGCCAGCAGCTTAGGGGCAGCCGACACCGGGGAGCTGTTTTTT.

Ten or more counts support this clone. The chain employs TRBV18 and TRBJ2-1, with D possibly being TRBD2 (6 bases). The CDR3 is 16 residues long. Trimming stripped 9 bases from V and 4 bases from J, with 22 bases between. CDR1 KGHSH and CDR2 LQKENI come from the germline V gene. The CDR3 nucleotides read TGTGCCAGGAATACCCCACGGGACTCCTCATACAATGAGCAGTTCTTC. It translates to CARNTPRDSSYNEQFF.

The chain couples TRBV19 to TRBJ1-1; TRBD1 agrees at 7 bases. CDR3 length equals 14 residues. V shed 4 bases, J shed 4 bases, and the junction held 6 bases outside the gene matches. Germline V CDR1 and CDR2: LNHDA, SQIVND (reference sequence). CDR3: CASSNGGGFTEAFF. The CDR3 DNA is TGTGCCAGTAGTAATGGAGGGGGCTTCACTGAAGCTTTCTTT.

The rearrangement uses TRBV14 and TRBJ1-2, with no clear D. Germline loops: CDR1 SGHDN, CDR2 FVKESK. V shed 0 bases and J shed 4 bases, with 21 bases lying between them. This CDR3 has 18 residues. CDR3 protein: CASSQERRYKPFGYGYTF. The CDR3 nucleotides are TGTGCCAGCAGCCAAGAAAGGAGATACAAGCCTTTCGGCTATGGCTACACCTTC.

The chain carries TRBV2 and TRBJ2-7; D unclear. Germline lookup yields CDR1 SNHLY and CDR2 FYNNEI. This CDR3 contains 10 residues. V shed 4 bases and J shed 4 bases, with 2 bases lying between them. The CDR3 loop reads CASSAYEQYF. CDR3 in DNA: TGTGCCAGCAGTGCTTACGAGCAGTACTTC.

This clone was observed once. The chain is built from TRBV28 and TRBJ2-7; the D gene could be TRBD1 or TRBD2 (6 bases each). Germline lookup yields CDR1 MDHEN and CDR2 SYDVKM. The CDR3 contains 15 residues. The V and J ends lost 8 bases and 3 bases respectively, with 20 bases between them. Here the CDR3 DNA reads TGTGCCAGCCACGGCCCCGGGGGCGGTAGCTACGAGCAGTACTTC. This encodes CASHGPGGGSYEQYF. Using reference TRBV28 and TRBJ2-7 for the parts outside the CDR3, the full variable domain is DVKVTQSSRYLVKRTGEKVFLECVQDMDHENMFWYRQDPGLGLRLIYFSYDVKMKEKGDIPEGYSVSREKKERFSLILESASTNQTSMYLCASHGPGGGSYEQYFGPGTRLTVT.

The CDR3 nucleotides read TGTGCCAGCAGGGTCCACGACCCAGGATCCGAGCAGTACTTC. It codes for CASRVHDPGSEQYF. The chain has TRBV2 and TRBJ2-5; D remains unclear. With the DNA end fitting TRBJ2-7 better, the J assignment may be wrong. This CDR3 comprises 14 residues. Per germline, CDR1 SNHLY and CDR2 FYNNEI.

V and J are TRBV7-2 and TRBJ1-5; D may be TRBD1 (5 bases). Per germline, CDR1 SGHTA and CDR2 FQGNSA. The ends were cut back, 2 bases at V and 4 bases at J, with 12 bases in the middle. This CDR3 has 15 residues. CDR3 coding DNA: TGTGCCAGCAGCTTATCTCGGGACGGGAATCAGCCCCAGCATTTT. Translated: CASSLSRDGNQPQHF.

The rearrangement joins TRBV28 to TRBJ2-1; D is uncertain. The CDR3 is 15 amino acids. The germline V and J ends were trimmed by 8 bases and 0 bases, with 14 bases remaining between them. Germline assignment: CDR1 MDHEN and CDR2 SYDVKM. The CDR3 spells CASGSLGGSYNEQFF. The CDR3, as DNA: TGTGCCAGCGGGTCTCTCGGCGGCTCCTACAATGAGCAGTTCTTC.

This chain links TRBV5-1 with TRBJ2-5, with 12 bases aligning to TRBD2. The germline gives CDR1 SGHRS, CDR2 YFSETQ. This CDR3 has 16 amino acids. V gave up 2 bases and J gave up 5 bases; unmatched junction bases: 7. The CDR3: CASSFRLAGGGETQYF. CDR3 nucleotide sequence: TGCGCCAGCAGCTTCAGGCTAGCGGGAGGGGGTGAGACCCAGTACTTC.

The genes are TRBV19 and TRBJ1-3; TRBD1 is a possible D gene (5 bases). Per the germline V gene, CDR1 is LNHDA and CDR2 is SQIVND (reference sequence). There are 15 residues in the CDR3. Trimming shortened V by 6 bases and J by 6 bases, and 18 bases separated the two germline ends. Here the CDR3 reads CASRYRDGFQNTIYF. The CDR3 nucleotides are TGTGCCAGTAGGTACCGGGACGGATTCCAAAACACCATATATTTT.

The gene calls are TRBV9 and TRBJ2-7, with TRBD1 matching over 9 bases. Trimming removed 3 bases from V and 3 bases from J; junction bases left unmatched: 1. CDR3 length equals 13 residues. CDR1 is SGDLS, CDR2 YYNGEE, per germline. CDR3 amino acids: CASSGTGDYEQYF. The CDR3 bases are TGTGCCAGCAGCGGGACAGGGGACTACGAGCAGTACTTC.

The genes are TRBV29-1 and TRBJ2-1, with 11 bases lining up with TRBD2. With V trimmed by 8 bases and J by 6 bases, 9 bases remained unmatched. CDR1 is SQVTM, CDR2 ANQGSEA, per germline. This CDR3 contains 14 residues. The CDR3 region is CSTTGTSGTNEQFF. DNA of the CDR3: TGCAGCACAACCGGGACTAGCGGTACCAATGAGCAGTTCTTC.

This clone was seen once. This CDR3 reads CSVGRQGANYGYTF. CDR3 DNA: TGCAGCGTTGGCCGACAGGGGGCTAACTATGGCTACACCTTC. The chain recombines TRBV29-1 with TRBJ1-2; 9 bases agree with TRBD1. J lost 0 bases, V lost 4 bases, and 3 bases had no gene match. The CDR3 is 14 amino acids. The V gene's germline CDR1 is SQVTM and CDR2 ANQGSEA.

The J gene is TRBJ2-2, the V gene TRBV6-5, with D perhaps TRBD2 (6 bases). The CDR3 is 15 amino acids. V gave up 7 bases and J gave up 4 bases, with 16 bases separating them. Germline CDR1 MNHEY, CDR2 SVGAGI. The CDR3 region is CASTWRESGTGELFF. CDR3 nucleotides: TGTGCCAGCACATGGAGGGAGTCGGGCACCGGGGAGCTGTTTTTT.

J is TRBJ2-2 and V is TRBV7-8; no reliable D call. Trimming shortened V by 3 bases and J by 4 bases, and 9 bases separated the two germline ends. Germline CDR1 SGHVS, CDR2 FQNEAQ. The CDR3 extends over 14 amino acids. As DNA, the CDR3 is TGTGCCAGCAGCTTGCGGAAGAGCACCGGGGAGCTGTTTTTT. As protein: CASSLRKSTGELFF. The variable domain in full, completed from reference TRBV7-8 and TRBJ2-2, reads GAGVSQSPRYKVAKRGQDVALRCDPISGHVSLFWYQQALGQGPEFLTYFQNEAQLDKSGLPSDRFFAERPEGSVSTLKIQRTQQEDSAVYLCASSLRKSTGELFFGEGSRLTVL.